Shown below are 20 T cell receptor beta chains from a single sample sequenced in a study of a mutant IDH1 vaccine in newly diagnosed glioma. As to time point: week 47, end of study. In every dose of vaccine, 300 ug of mutant IDH1 20-mer peptide was given alongside topical imiquimod. Sequencing was performed with immunoSEQ multiplex PCR; in TCRdb, only in-frame clones are kept and a portion is missing. The sample lists tens of thousands of clones, over 75% occurring once. Antigens for these TCRs are unknown. Source: PBMCs, taken from a glioma patient whose treatment included an IDH1 peptide vaccine. Every receptor here comes from a man aged 35 to 55 with glioma.

This clone was observed a few times. J is TRBJ1-4 and V is TRBV19; D uncertain. V lost 6 bases, J lost 8 bases, and 13 bases lay in between. Germline values: CDR1 LNHDA, CDR2 SQIVND (reference sequence). CDR3 size: 13 residues. The CDR3 nucleotides read TGTGCCAGTAGCAACCCGGACGGCGAAAAACTGTTTTTT. Amino acids: CASSNPDGEKLFF.

The rearrangement uses TRBV5-3 and TRBJ2-5, with D possibly TRBD1 on 5 matching bases. The J call may be in error: the DNA end matches TRBJ2-7 better. TRBV5-3 is an ORF; its function is uncertain. This CDR3 is 14 amino acids long. The CDR3 bases are TGTGCCAGAAGCTTGGCGGCAGGGTCCTACGAGCAGTACTTC. Translation: CARSLAAGSYEQYF.

The chain uses TRBV25-1 and TRBJ2-1; 8 bases are a match to TRBD1. V was pared by 1 base and J by 1 base, with 6 bases of the junction left unmatched. This CDR3 is built from 17 residues. Germline values: CDR1 MGHDK, CDR2 SYGVNS. The CDR3 loop is CASSESKTGASYNEQFF. The CDR3 DNA follows: TGTGCCAGCAGTGAATCAAAGACAGGGGCTTCCTACAATGAGCAGTTCTTC.

In the case of this clone: This CDR3 is missing its conserved last phenylalanine or tryptophan, likely due to a read error. It is unclear where the CDR3 begins or ends on the DNA, so no DNA is shown, and the CDR3 is as TCRdb lists it. This sequence joins TRBV5-1 and TRBJ2-7; the table's D call, TRBD2, was not checked against the DNA. Germline CDR1 and CDR2: SGHRS and YFSETQ. The CDR3 is made up of 13 amino acids, end residues included. This CDR3 is CASSSMTPGLGFL.

This chain links TRBV6-5 with TRBJ1-2, with D unresolved. The CDR3 is 14 residues long. Germline CDR1 MNHEY, CDR2 SVGAGI. The V gene lost 4 bases and the J gene lost 0 bases, with 9 bases spanning the gap. The chain's CDR3 is CASSSVQPNYGYTF. CDR3 nucleotide sequence: TGTGCCAGCAGTTCGGTACAGCCTAACTATGGCTACACCTTC.

The chain employs TRBV6-5 and TRBJ2-7; 8 nucleotides line up with TRBD2. This CDR3 region has 16 residues. In germline, CDR1 is MNHEY, CDR2 SVGAGI. V lost 2 bases and J lost 4; bases outside the gene matches: 10. This CDR3 reads CASSYGAGGPQYEQYF. The CDR3 coding sequence is TGTGCCAGCAGTTACGGGGCGGGGGGACCCCAATACGAGCAGTACTTC.

The chain carries TRBV7-2 and TRBJ1-6, with a weak D call TRBD1 (6 bases). The length of the CDR3 is 15 residues. CDR1 is SGHTA and CDR2 is FQGNSA in the germline V gene. V lost 0 bases, J lost 7 bases, and 10 bases lay in between. The chain's CDR3 is CASSLATDRNSPLHF. The CDR3 DNA follows: TGTGCCAGCAGCTTAGCGACGGACAGAAATTCACCCCTCCACTTT.

The V call is TRBV7-8, the J call TRBJ2-3; D is uncertain. The V gene's germline CDR1 is SGHVS and CDR2 FQNEAQ. V lost 2 bases and J 2 bases, leaving 8 bases between the germline ends. This CDR3 contains 14 residues. CDR3 coding DNA: TGTGCCAGCAGCTTACGTGCCAACACAGATACGCAGTATTTT. This encodes CASSLRANTDTQYF.

V is TRBV19 and J is TRBJ2-7; maybe TRBD2 (6 bases). V was trimmed by 3 bases and J by 0 bases, leaving 15 bases between them. The CDR3 is made up of 16 amino acids. Germline V CDR1 and CDR2: LNHDA, SQIVND (reference sequence). CDR3 coding DNA: TGTGCCAGTAGTATCCGAGGAGGGATCGTCTCCTACGAGCAGTACTTC. The encoded protein is CASSIRGGIVSYEQYF. Combining the CDR3 with reference TRBV19 and TRBJ2-7 gives the whole variable domain DGGITQSPKYLFRKEGQNVTLSCEQNLNHDAMYWYRQDPGQGLRLIYYSQIVNDFQKGDIAEGYSVSREKKESFPLTVTSAQKNPTAFYLCASSIRGGIVSYEQYFGPGTRLTVT.

V gene TRBV10-3 combines with J gene TRBJ1-2, with D maybe TRBD1 (5 bases). V lost 0 bases, J lost 5 bases, and 10 bases lay in between. The CDR3 totals 14 residues. CDR1 ENHRY and CDR2 SYGVKD come from the germline V gene. DNA of the CDR3: TGTGCCATCAGTGAGTCCGGGACCTCTTATGGCTACACCTTC. This translates into CAISESGTSYGYTF.

The V gene is TRBV2, the J gene TRBJ1-1; 7 nucleotides agree with TRBD1. The CDR3 is 14 residues long. Germline assignment: CDR1 SNHLY and CDR2 FYNNEI. The V segment lost 7 bases and the J segment 1 base; nucleotides outside the gene matches: 6. Here the CDR3 reads CASIPTGRNTEAFF. The CDR3 DNA reads TGTGCCAGCATCCCGACAGGGAGGAACACTGAAGCTTTCTTT.

V gene TRBV19 combines with J gene TRBJ2-6, with TRBD1 matching over 10 bases. V gave up 5 bases and J gave up 4 bases; unmatched junction bases: 11. CDR3 size: 18 residues. Germline V gene lookup returns CDR1 LNHDA and CDR2 SQIVND (reference sequence). The DNA for the CDR3 is TGTGCCAGTAGTCTGACCGGGACAGGGGTCTCCGGGGCCAACGTCCTGACTTTC. This encodes CASSLTGTGVSGANVLTF.

V and J are TRBV5-1 and TRBJ2-2, with D uncertain. The CDR3 is made up of 16 amino acids. Germline V lookup: CDR1 SGHRS, CDR2 YFSETQ. With 2 bases removed from V and 1 base from J, the gap between germline ends came to 12 bases. The CDR3 protein is CASSLITGRNTGELFF. In DNA form, the CDR3 reads TGCGCCAGCAGCTTAATAACCGGCAGGAACACCGGGGAGCTGTTTTTT. The whole variable domain, remainder taken from reference TRBV5-1 and TRBJ2-2, is KAGVTQTPRYLIKTRGQQVTLSCSPISGHRSVSWYQQTPGQGLQFLFEYFSETQRNKGNFPGRFSGRQFSNSRSEMNVSTLELGDSALYLCASSLITGRNTGELFFGEGSRLTVL.

The chain is built from TRBV5-5 and TRBJ2-3; 7 positions match TRBD1. The V gene's germline CDR1 is SGHKS and CDR2 YYEKEE (reference sequence). V shed 2 bases and J 0 bases; nucleotides not matched to a gene: 9. The CDR3 runs 17 residues. In DNA, the CDR3 is TGTGCCAGCAGCTTTTTATCAGGGGGATGGAGCACAGATACGCAGTATTTT. Protein sequence: CASSFLSGGWSTDTQYF.

As concerns this clone: Sequence at one end of the junction differs from germline and may be a read error. The J gene is TRBJ1-5, the V gene TRBV27; D ambiguous. The CDR3 runs 15 residues. Germline V gene sequence: CDR1 MNHEY, CDR2 SMNVEV (reference sequence). DNA for the CDR3: TGTGTCAGCAGTTTATGGGGTCAACACACACAGCCCCAGCATTTT. Translating it yields CVSSLWGQHTQPQHF.

This clone has only one observation. The chain has TRBV15 and TRBJ2-7; weak D call: TRBD1 (6 bases). There are 13 residues in the CDR3. The V gene's germline CDR1 is LNHNV and CDR2 YYDKDF (reference sequence). Trimming shortened V by 3 bases and J by 5 bases, and 11 bases separated the two germline ends. In nucleotides, the CDR3 is TGTGCCACCAGCAGTAAACAGGGCCACGAGCAGTACTTC. It translates to CATSSKQGHEQYF.

V usage is TRBV5-1 and J usage is TRBJ2-7; 8 bases fit TRBD1. The CDR3 consists of 15 residues. Germline CDR1 and CDR2: SGHRS and YFSETQ. V lost 5 bases and J lost 3; bases outside the gene matches: 10. In DNA, the CDR3 is TGCGCCAGCAGTTTTCGGGCAGGGGGCCTCTACGAGCAGTACTTC. This codes for CASSFRAGGLYEQYF.

The chain employs TRBV29-1 and TRBJ2-1, with 9 bases lining up with TRBD1. Germline V gene sequence: CDR1 SQVTM, CDR2 ANQGSEA. With V trimmed by 5 bases and J by 2 bases, 4 bases remained unmatched. The CDR3 is made up of 14 amino acids. The CDR3 is CSVPRQGAYNEQFF. The CDR3 bases are TGCAGCGTTCCAAGACAGGGGGCCTACAATGAGCAGTTCTTC.

The chain uses TRBV28 and TRBJ2-1, with TRBD2 as a possible D gene (5 bases). This CDR3 comprises 17 residues. Germline V CDR1 and CDR2: MDHEN, SYDVKM. V lost 1 base to trimming and J lost 5 bases, with 18 bases between them. CDR3 bases: TGTGCCAGCAGTTTATTCCCCCTAGCCATTATTCACAATGAGCAGTTCTTC. Amino acids: CASSLFPLAIIHNEQFF. Supplemented by reference TRBV28 and TRBJ2-1, the full variable domain reads DVKVTQSSRYLVKRTGEKVFLECVQDMDHENMFWYRQDPGLGLRLIYFSYDVKMKEKGDIPEGYSVSREKKERFSLILESASTNQTSMYLCASSLFPLAIIHNEQFFGPGTRLTVL.

This clone has a single count. The genes are TRBV7-9 and TRBJ2-2; 10 bases fit TRBD2. Unmatched junction bases numbered 14, after V lost 3 bases and J lost 7 bases. The germline V gene has CDR1 SEHNR and CDR2 FQNEAQ (reference sequence). The CDR3 is 18 residues long. The CDR3 DNA is TGTGCCAGCAGCTTGGGACCCGGAGCGGGGGGGCAGAACGGGGAGCTGTTTTTT. Its protein product is CASSLGPGAGGQNGELFF. The variable domain in full, completed from reference TRBV7-9 and TRBJ2-2, reads DTGVSQNPRHKITKRGQNVTFRCDPISEHNRLYWYRQTLGQGPEFLTYFQNEAQLEKSRLLSDRFSAERPKGSFSTLEIQRTEQGDSAMYLCASSLGPGAGGQNGELFFGEGSRLTVL.